This is a list of T cell receptor beta chains from one sample in a study of blood T cell repertoires in COVID-19. Method: immunoSEQ multiplex PCR; TCRdb's copy keeps in-frame clones and lacks some. Among 70,000 to 80,000 clones listed, approximately 90% were seen once. Sequenced: peripheral blood. Receptors originate from a woman aged 45-60 years with acute or convalescent COVID-19. The CDR3 runs from the conserved cysteine through the conserved F or W. A D gene is named only where the DNA matches it firmly. Clone size is shown for a subset of rows, as once, few, many or a class of expanded clone.

J gene,D gene,V gene,clone size,CDR3 DNA,CDR3 protein
TRBJ1-2,-,TRBV13,-,TGTGCCAGCAGCACGTCAGGGGTTGGCTACACCTTC,CASSTSGVGYTF
TRBJ2-5,-,TRBV5-1,-,TGCGCCAGCAGCTTGGCTACAGGGAATCAAGAGACCCAGTACTTC,CASSLATGNQETQYF
TRBJ2-2,-,TRBV7-2,-,TGTGCCAGTTTCCCGGAGTGGTCAACCGGGGAGCTGTTTTTT,CASFPEWSTGELFF
TRBJ2-3,-,TRBV5-1,-,TGCGCCAGCAGCTTGGCAGGAACTAGCACAGATACGCAGTATTTT,CASSLAGTSTDTQYF
TRBJ1-5,-,TRBV7-8,once,TGTGCCAGCAGCTTAGGTCCACAGCTCAATCAGCCCCAGCATTTT,CASSLGPQLNQPQHF
TRBJ1-2,TRBD1,TRBV30,-,TGTGCCTGGGAGGGAGCGGGACAGGGTGATTTGCACACCTTC,CAWEGAGQGDLHTF
TRBJ1-1,TRBD1,TRBV4-3,once,TGCGCCAGCAGCCAAGGTACAGGGGCTGAAGCTTTCTTT,CASSQGTGAEAFF
TRBJ2-1,-,TRBV27,-,TGTGCCAGCAGTCGTTTTAGCCCCTACAATGAGCAGTTCTTC,CASSRFSPYNEQFF
TRBJ1-1,-,TRBV3-1/TRBV3-2,-,TGTGCCAGCAGCCAAGGGGCTTACACTGAAGCTTTCTTT,CASSQGAYTEAFF
TRBJ1-3,-,TRBV11-2,-,TGTGCCAGCAGCTTAGGCTGGGGCGGCGGAAACACCATATATTTT,CASSLGWGGGNTIYF
TRBJ2-1,TRBD1,TRBV6-4,-,TGTGCCAGCAGCCCGGGACAGACTAACAATGAGCAGTTCTTC,CASSPGQTNNEQFF
TRBJ1-5,-,TRBV27,-,TGTGCCAGCAGTTTCATGAGCAATCAGCCCCAGCATTTT,CASSFMSNQPQHF
TRBJ1-5,-,TRBV28,-,TGTGCCAGCTCGGGAGGGCTAGGCAATCAGCCCCAGCATTTT,CASSGGLGNQPQHF
TRBJ2-7,TRBD1,TRBV27,-,TGTGCCAGCAGTTTAGGGACAGGAGCCTACGAGCAGTACTTC,CASSLGTGAYEQYF
TRBJ1-2,-,TRBV7-2,-,TGTGCCAGCAGCCGTGCTGGGGAGGTGCGTGGCTACACCTTC,CASSRAGEVRGYTF
TRBJ1-3,-,TRBV7-8,-,TGTGCCAGCAGCTCCACGACAGCCTCTGGAAACACCATATATTTT,CASSSTTASGNTIYF
TRBJ2-1,TRBD2,TRBV5-1,-,TGCGCCAGCAGCTCCGGGAGGAGCTCCTACAATGAGCAGTTCTTC,CASSSGRSSYNEQFF
TRBJ1-2,-,TRBV7-3,-,TGTGCCAGCAGCCCGGGTCGGGGGAGCGGCTATGGCTACACCTTC,CASSPGRGSGYGYTF
TRBJ2-5,-,TRBV29-1,-,TGCAGCGTTGAAATATACCAAGAGACCCAGTACTTC,CSVEIYQETQYF
TRBJ1-5,TRBD1,TRBV7-2,-,TGTGCCAGCAGCTTAAACAGGGGGGGTAGCAATCAGCCCCAGCATTTT,CASSLNRGGSNQPQHF
TRBJ1-6,-,TRBV7-2,-,TGTGCCAGCAGCTACAAACGCGGGGGTGGGACTTCACCCCTCCACTTT,CASSYKRGGGTSPLHF
TRBJ2-1,-,TRBV10-1,-,TGCGCCAGCAGTACTTACGGACCAGGGCATAATAATAGGAATGAGCAGTTCTTC,CASSTYGPGHNNRNEQFF
TRBJ1-1,-,TRBV18,-,TGTGCCAGCTCACCCCTGGGACAGAACACTGAAGCTTTCTTT,CASSPLGQNTEAFF
TRBJ1-2,TRBD1,TRBV30,-,TGTGCCTGGAGTGGACAGGGGTTTGGCTACACCTTC,CAWSGQGFGYTF
TRBJ1-2,TRBD1,TRBV19,-,TGTGCCAGTAGTATAGCAGGGGGGAGCTATGGCTACACCTTC,CASSIAGGSYGYTF
TRBJ1-2,TRBD1,TRBV12-3/TRBV12-4,-,TGTGCCAGCAGCCTTGGACAGGGTTTTGGCTACACCTTC,CASSLGQGFGYTF
TRBJ2-5,TRBD2,TRBV5-1,-,TGCGCCAGCAGACCGGGACTAGATTTCGAGACCCAGTACTTC,CASRPGLDFETQYF
TRBJ1-3,-,TRBV5-4,few,TGTGCCAGCAGCCCCGGGGGGGGCACTGGAAACACCATATATTTT,CASSPGGGTGNTIYF
TRBJ1-1,TRBD1,TRBV27,-,TGTGCCAGCAGTTGGCAACAGGGGAGTGAGGCTTTCTTT,CASSWQQGSEAFF
TRBJ1-2,-,TRBV7-9,once,TGTGCCAGCAGCTTCAGGGTTTTTGGCTACACCTTC,CASSFRVFGYTF
TRBJ1-1,TRBD1,TRBV29-1,-,TGCAGCGTAGTAACGGGACAGGGGTCGGCAGACTGG,CSVVTGQGSADW
TRBJ2-1,TRBD2,TRBV6-1,-,TGTGCCAGCAGTGAGGAGGGAGCGGGAGTGATCTCCTACAATGAGCAGTTCTTC,CASSEEGAGVISYNEQFF
TRBJ1-1,-,TRBV28,-,TGTGCCAGCAGTACACAGGGAGGGACTGAAGCTTTCTTT,CASSTQGGTEAFF
TRBJ1-6,TRBD1,TRBV3-1/TRBV3-2,-,TGTGCCAGCAGCCTATCCGGGACAGTTTATAATTCACCCCTCCACTTT,CASSLSGTVYNSPLHF
TRBJ2-3,-,TRBV24-1,-,TGTGCCACCAGTGCGGCGGGGTCTAGGAATACGCAGTATTTT,CATSAAGSRNTQYF
TRBJ2-5,-,TRBV7-3,-,TGTGCCAGCAGCCCCAGCGGGTCGAGGGGGACCCAGTACTTC,CASSPSGSRGTQYF
TRBJ2-7,TRBD2,TRBV11-3,-,TGTGCCAGCAGCTATGGCCTAGCGGGCGAGCAGTACTTC,CASSYGLAGEQYF
TRBJ1-2,-,TRBV4-1,-,TGCGCCAGCAGCCAAGATTGCCCTAGACCTAAAGTTTTCTACACCTTC,CASSQDCPRPKVFYTF
TRBJ1-5,TRBD1,TRBV6-2/TRBV6-3,-,TGTGCCAGCAGTTACAGGGGGCGCGGAAGCAATCAGCCCCAGCATTTT,CASSYRGRGSNQPQHF
TRBJ1-2,-,TRBV19,few,TGTGCCAGTAGTATAGAGGCTGCCTATGGCTACACCTTC,CASSIEAAYGYTF